A single sample gave rise to the 9 T cell receptor beta chains below, sequenced in a study of metastatic and nonmetastatic thyroid tumors. Every patient was untreated before thyroid surgery. TCRdb re-analyzed the PCR reads using MiXCR. The table lists some 28,000 clones, 16% of them singletons, with approximately 4% in the top ten. Sequencing was carried out using blood. These receptors came from a female donor with papillary thyroid cancer or a benign thyroid nodule (not recorded which). Some clones in this sample may be carry-over from other donors' samples.

The chain recombines TRBV6-2 or TRBV6-3 with TRBJ2-7, with 7 bases aligning to TRBD1. Germline V gene lookup returns CDR1 MNHEY and CDR2 SVGEGT. Unmatched junction bases numbered 9, after V lost 4 bases and J lost 3 bases. This CDR3 is 15 amino acids long. The CDR3 protein is CASSSREAGGYEQYF. CDR3 DNA sequence: TGTGCCAGCAGTTCTCGAGAGGCAGGGGGCTACGAGCAGTACTTC.

This clone was detected many times. The chain uses TRBV19 and TRBJ1-6, with 8 bases lining up with TRBD1. V was clipped by 3 bases and J by 11 bases; unmatched bases: 3. Per the germline V gene, CDR1 is LNHDA and CDR2 is SQIVND (reference sequence). The CDR3 has 13 residues. This CDR3 is CASSMTGVAPLHF. Here the CDR3 DNA reads TGTGCCAGTAGTATGACAGGGGTGGCACCCCTCCACTTT.

There are many counts of this clone. This chain connects TRBV28 to TRBJ2-1; no reliable D call. The length of the CDR3 is 14 residues. Germline V gives CDR1 MDHEN, CDR2 SYDVKM. Trimming left V 5 bases short and J 0 bases short, with 8 bases between. CDR3 coding DNA: TGTGCCAGCAGTCTCCGAGTCTCCTACAATGAGCAGTTCTTC. Residues: CASSLRVSYNEQFF.

This clone has at least ten counts. This sequence joins TRBV4-1 and TRBJ2-2; 7 positions agree with TRBD2. The trim removed 2 bases at V and 0 bases at J, leaving 6 bases unmatched. Germline assignment: CDR1 MGHRA and CDR2 YSYEKL. The CDR3 runs 17 residues. For the CDR3, the DNA is TGCGCCAGCAGCCAAAATAACGGGAGGACGAACACCGGGGAGCTGTTTTTT. Translating gives CASSQNNGRTNTGELFF.

This clone has at least ten counts. The V and J genes are TRBV3-1 and TRBJ1-4; 7 nucleotides line up with TRBD1. The germline V gene encodes CDR1 LGHDT and CDR2 YNNKEL (reference sequence). V lost 1 base and J lost 5; bases outside the gene matches: 7. The CDR3 runs to 16 residues. CDR3 in amino acids: CASSQGPTGLNEKLFF. The CDR3 DNA is TGTGCCAGCAGCCAAGGTCCGACAGGGCTCAATGAAAAACTGTTTTTT.

There are many counts of this clone. The gene calls are TRBV11-1 and TRBJ2-5; TRBD2 agrees at 11 bases. The CDR3 covers 18 residues. J gave up 4 bases and V 2 bases, and 12 bases lay outside the gene matches. The germline V gene encodes CDR1 SGHAT and CDR2 FQDESV (reference sequence). The CDR3 bases are TGTGCCAGCAGCTTAAGTCGGTCTAGCGGGAGGAATGGAGAGACCCAGTACTTC. Translated: CASSLSRSSGRNGETQYF.

This clone was observed many times. The genes are TRBV20-1 and TRBJ1-5; the D is unclear. The CDR3 contains 13 residues. Germline V gene lookup returns CDR1 DFQATT and CDR2 SNEGSKA (reference sequence). V was shortened by 2 bases and J by 7 bases, with 12 bases between the two germline ends. The CDR3 DNA is TGCAGTGCTAGATTTGGACGGGAACAGCCCCAGCATTTT. This codes for CSARFGREQPQHF.

Ten or more counts support this clone. The chain employs TRBV30 and TRBJ1-3; D is ambiguous. The CDR3 loop spans 17 amino acids. The ends were cut back, 1 base at V and 0 bases at J, with 16 bases in the middle. Germline V gene sequence: CDR1 GTSNPN, CDR2 SVGIG (reference sequence). CDR3 nucleotide sequence: TGTGCCTGGAGTGGGGTGGCAGGACTACTCTCTGGAAACACCATATATTTT. Protein product: CAWSGVAGLLSGNTIYF.

This clone was seen at least ten times. This chain joins TRBV7-6 and TRBJ2-5; perhaps TRBD1 as D (6 bases). Germline lookup yields CDR1 SGHVS and CDR2 FNYEAQ. Deletions cut 5 bases from V and 5 bases from J, with 12 bases between. The CDR3 has 13 amino acids. The CDR3 nucleotides read TGTGCCAGCAGCGAAATGAGGGGGGAGACCCAGTACTTC. Residues: CASSEMRGETQYF.